A single sample is the source of the 10 T cell receptor beta chains below, sequenced in a study of T-cell reconstitution after alpha-beta-depleted transplantation in children. TCRbeta library preparation incorporated unique molecular identifiers. TCRdb fed the PCR reads into MiXCR, producing one record per CDR3 protein. Seen here are 120,000 or so distinct CDR3 sequences, about 23% observed once, and the top ten hold about 10%. The specimen was PBMCs, mostly from graft donor cells, collected 180 days after TCRalphabeta/CD19-depleted stem cell transplant. The receptors come from a male patient under 10 years old who had a stem cell transplant for chronic granulomatous disease, so the T cells may come from the graft donor.

V is TRBV6-5 and J is TRBJ2-1, with no clear D. The CDR3 has 16 amino acids. Germline V gene sequence: CDR1 MNHEY, CDR2 SVGAGI. Deletions cut 2 bases from V and 4 bases from J, with 15 bases between. In DNA form, the CDR3 reads TGTGCCAGCAGTTACACCGGACGCGGTGCGTACAATGAGCAGTTCTTC. Its protein is CASSYTGRGAYNEQFF.

This clonotype turned up a few times. The gene calls are TRBV7-3 and TRBJ2-2; 7 bases map to TRBD2. This CDR3 region has 13 residues. CDR1 and CDR2 (germline): SGHTA, FQGTGA. The V segment lost 6 bases and the J segment 6 bases; nucleotides outside the gene matches: 4. This chain's CDR3 is CASSPGLAGELFF. CDR3 nucleotides: TGTGCCAGCAGTCCCGGACTAGCCGGGGAGCTGTTTTTT.

This clonotype was recorded many times. The chain carries TRBV5-8 and TRBJ2-1, with D possibly TRBD1 on 5 matching bases. The germline gives CDR1 SGHTS, CDR2 YDEGEE. The CDR3 contains 14 residues. Trimming took 6 bases from V and 4 from J, leaving 14 bases between them. The CDR3: CASTVRARYNEQFF. Here the CDR3 DNA reads TGTGCCAGCACCGTCAGGGCAAGGTACAATGAGCAGTTCTTC.

The J gene is TRBJ2-1, the V gene TRBV3-1; possible D gene TRBD2, 6 bases. This CDR3 comprises 15 residues. V lost 4 bases, J lost 5 bases, and 15 bases lay in between. The germline V gene has CDR1 LGHDT and CDR2 YNNKEL (reference sequence). The CDR3 DNA reads as TGTGCCAGCAGCCTTCTCTCGGGACTCAACAATGAGCAGTTCTTC. It is translated as CASSLLSGLNNEQFF.

CDR3 residues: CASRPGTGGMNEQFF. As DNA, the CDR3 is TGTGCCAGCAGGCCCGGGACAGGGGGCATGAATGAGCAGTTCTTC. The gene calls are TRBV12-3 or TRBV12-4 and TRBJ2-1, with 12 nucleotides matching TRBD1. The ends lost 6 bases at V and 7 bases at J; junction bases unmatched: 7. This CDR3 spans 15 amino acids.

This clonotype was recorded many times. The chain couples TRBV29-1 to TRBJ1-1; D unresolved. CDR1 and CDR2 from the germline V gene are SQVTM and ANQGSEA. The CDR3 totals 13 residues. With 2 bases removed from V and 3 bases from J, the gap between germline ends came to 10 bases. The CDR3 coding sequence is TGCAGCGTTGAACGCGGGAGGGACACTGAAGCTTTCTTT. Translated, it gives CSVERGRDTEAFF. Looking up the rest from reference TRBV29-1 and TRBJ1-1 gives the full variable domain: SAVISQKPSRDICQRGTSLTIQCQVDSQVTMMFWYRQQPGQSLTLIATANQGSEATYESGFVIDKFPISRPNLTFSTLTVSNMSPEDSSIYLCSVERGRDTEAFFGQGTRLTVV.

This clonotype has ten or more counts. The chain combines TRBV5-6 with TRBJ2-5; D might be TRBD2 (5 bases). Looked up from germline, CDR1 is SGHDT and CDR2 is YYEEEE. V gave up 6 bases and J gave up 5 bases, with 17 bases separating them. The CDR3 totals 14 residues. The CDR3 region has the DNA TGTGCCAGCACCCAGCACAGCGGTCCGGAGACCCAGTACTTC. It encodes CASTQHSGPETQYF.

This clonotype was counted at least ten times. This chain connects TRBV6-5 to TRBJ2-1; 8 nucleotides line up with TRBD2. Germline values: CDR1 MNHEY, CDR2 SVGAGI. V gave up 2 bases and J gave up 4 bases; unmatched junction bases: 10. The CDR3 loop spans 17 amino acids. In DNA form, the CDR3 reads TGTGCCAGCAGTTACGATTCCGGGAGGGCACCTTACAATGAGCAGTTCTTC. Its protein is CASSYDSGRAPYNEQFF.

This clonotype was recorded a few times. The chain has TRBV15 and TRBJ2-3, with TRBD2 matching 8 bases. This CDR3 contains 16 residues. J gave up 2 bases and V 1 base, and 5 bases lay outside the gene matches. The germline V gene has CDR1 LNHNV and CDR2 YYDKDF (reference sequence). The DNA of the CDR3 is TGTGCCACCAGCAGAGGGGCGGGAGGAGCCACAGATACGCAGTATTTT. Translated: CATSRGAGGATDTQYF.

Note on this clonotype: This could be a read error, since a much larger clone is one nucleotide away. The rearrangement uses TRBV28 and TRBJ2-7; a possible D gene is TRBD1 (5 bases). Germline values: CDR1 MDHEN, CDR2 SYDVKM. The CDR3 is 13 residues long. V dropped 6 bases and J dropped 4 bases, with 13 bases sitting between them. As DNA, the CDR3 is TGTGCCAGCAGCCCTCCCCACAGGTACGAGCAGTACTTC. This translates into CASSPPHRYEQYF.